The TCR beta chain under discussion was sequenced for a study of CD8 T cells in Susac syndrome. This clonotype appeared a few times. Purification of the CD8+ and CD4+ T cells relied on negative isolation, and TEMRA cells underwent FACS enrichment. V was pared by 5 bases and J by 3 bases, with 14 bases between. Germline CDR1 is SGHNT and CDR2 is YYREEE (reference sequence). This CDR3 region has 14 residues. RNA amounts of about 0.5 to 1 ug underwent reverse transcription with random hexamers. TCRdb processed the immunoSEQ multiplex PCR reads anew with MiXCR; each CDR3 protein has one entry. Of about 400,000 distinct CDR3 sequences in the sample, approximately 85% were seen once.

The sequencing input was CD8+ T cells from PBMCs. The sequence was obtained from a human donor with multiple sclerosis. V and J are TRBV5-4 and TRBJ1-1; D unresolved. CDR3 nucleotides: TGTGCCAGCAGGGTAGGTTTTAGGGACACTGAAGCTTTCTTT. Protein product: CASRVGFRDTEAFF. The whole variable domain, filled in from reference TRBV5-4 and TRBJ1-1, reads ETGVTQSPTHLIKTRGQQVTLRCSSQSGHNTVSWYQQALGQGPQFIFQYYREEENGRGNFPPRFSGLQFPNYSSELNVNALELDDSALYLCASRVGFRDTEAFFGQGTRLTVV.